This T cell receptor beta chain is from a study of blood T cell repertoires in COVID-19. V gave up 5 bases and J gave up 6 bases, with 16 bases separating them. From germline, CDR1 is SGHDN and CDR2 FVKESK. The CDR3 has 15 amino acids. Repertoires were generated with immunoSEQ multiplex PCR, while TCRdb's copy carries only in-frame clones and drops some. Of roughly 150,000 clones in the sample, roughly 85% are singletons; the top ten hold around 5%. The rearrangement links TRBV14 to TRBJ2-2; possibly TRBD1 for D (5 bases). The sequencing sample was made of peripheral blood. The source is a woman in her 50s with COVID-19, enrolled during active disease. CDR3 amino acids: CASSEGARVAGELFF. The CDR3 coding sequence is TGTGCCAGCAGCGAAGGGGCCAGGGTGGCCGGGGAGCTGTTTTTT. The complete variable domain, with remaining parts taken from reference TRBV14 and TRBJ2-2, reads EAGVTQFPSHSVIEKGQTVTLRCDPISGHDNLYWYRRVMGKEIKFLLHFVKESKQDESGMPNNRFLAERTGGTYSTLKVQPAELEDSGVYFCASSEGARVAGELFFGEGSRLTVL.